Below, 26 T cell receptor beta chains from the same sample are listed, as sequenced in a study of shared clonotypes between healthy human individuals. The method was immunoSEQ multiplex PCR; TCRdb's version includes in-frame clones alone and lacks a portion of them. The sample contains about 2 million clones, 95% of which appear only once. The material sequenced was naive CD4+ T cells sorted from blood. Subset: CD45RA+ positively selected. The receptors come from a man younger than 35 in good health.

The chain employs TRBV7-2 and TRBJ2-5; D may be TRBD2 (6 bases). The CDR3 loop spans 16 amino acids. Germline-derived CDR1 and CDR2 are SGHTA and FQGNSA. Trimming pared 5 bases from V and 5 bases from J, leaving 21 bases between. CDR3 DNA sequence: TGTGCCAGCAGCCAGACGTCCGGGACTCCTGGGGAGACCCAGTACTTC. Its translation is CASSQTSGTPGETQYF.

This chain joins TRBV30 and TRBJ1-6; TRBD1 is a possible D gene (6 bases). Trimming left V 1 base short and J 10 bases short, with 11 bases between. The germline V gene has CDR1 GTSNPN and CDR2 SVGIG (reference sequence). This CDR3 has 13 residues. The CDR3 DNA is TGTGCCTGGAGTGCCGACAGGAACTCACCCCTCCACTTT. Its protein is CAWSADRNSPLHF. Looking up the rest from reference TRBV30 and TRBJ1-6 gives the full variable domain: SQTIHQWPATLVQPVGSPLSLECTVEGTSNPNLYWYRQAAGRGLQLLFYSVGIGQISSEVPQNLSASRPQDRQFILSSKKLLLSDSGFYLCAWSADRNSPLHFGNGTRLTVT.

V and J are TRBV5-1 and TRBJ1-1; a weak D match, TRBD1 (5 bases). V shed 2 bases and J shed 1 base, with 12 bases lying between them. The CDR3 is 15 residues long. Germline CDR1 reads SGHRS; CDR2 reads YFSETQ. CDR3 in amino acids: CASSFWVGPNTEAFF. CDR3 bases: TGCGCCAGCAGCTTCTGGGTGGGGCCGAACACTGAAGCTTTCTTT.

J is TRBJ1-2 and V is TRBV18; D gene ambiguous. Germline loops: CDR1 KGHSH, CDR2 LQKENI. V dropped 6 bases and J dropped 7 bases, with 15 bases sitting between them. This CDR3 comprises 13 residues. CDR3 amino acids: CASSTAKPGGYTF. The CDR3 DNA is TGTGCCAGCTCCACAGCCAAGCCGGGTGGCTACACCTTC.

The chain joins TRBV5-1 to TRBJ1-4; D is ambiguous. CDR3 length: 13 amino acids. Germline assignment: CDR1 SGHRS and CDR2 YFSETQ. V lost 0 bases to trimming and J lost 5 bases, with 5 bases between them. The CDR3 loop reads CASSLERNEKLFF. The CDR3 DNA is TGCGCCAGCAGCTTGGAGAGAAATGAAAAACTGTTTTTT.

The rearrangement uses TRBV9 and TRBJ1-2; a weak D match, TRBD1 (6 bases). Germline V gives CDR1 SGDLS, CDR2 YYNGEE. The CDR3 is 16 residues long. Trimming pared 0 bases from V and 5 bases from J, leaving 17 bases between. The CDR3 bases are TGTGCCAGCAGCGTAGACCCTTGGACAGCAAATTATGGCTACACCTTC. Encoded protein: CASSVDPWTANYGYTF.

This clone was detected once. The CDR3 DNA is TGTGCCAGCAGCTTAGATACTCTCAATCAGCCCCAGCATTTT. This gives the protein CASSLDTLNQPQHF. J is TRBJ1-5 and V is TRBV7-9; D is uncertain. Germline CDR1 is SEHNR and CDR2 is FQNEAQ (reference sequence). The length of the CDR3 is 14 residues. V was trimmed by 1 base and J by 3 bases, leaving 7 bases between them.

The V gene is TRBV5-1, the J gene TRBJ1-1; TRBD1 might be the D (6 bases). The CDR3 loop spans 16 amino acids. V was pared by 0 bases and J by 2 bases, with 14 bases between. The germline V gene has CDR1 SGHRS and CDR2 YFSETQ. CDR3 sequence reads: CASSLAAGAGNTEAFF. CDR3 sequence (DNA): TGCGCCAGCAGCTTGGCTGCGGGGGCGGGCAACACTGAAGCTTTCTTT.

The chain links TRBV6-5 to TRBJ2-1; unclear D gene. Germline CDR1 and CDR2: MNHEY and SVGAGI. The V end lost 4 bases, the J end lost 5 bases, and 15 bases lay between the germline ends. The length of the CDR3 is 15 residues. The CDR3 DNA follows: TGTGCCAGCAGTTTGGCGGCCCTAGGTCACAATGAGCAGTTCTTC. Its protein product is CASSLAALGHNEQFF.

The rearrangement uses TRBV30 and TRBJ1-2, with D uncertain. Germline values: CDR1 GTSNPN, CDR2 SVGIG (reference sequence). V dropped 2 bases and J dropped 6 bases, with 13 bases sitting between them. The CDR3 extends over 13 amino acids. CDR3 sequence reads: CAWSLGSRDGYTF. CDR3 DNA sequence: TGTGCCTGGAGTCTTGGCAGCCGGGATGGCTACACCTTC.

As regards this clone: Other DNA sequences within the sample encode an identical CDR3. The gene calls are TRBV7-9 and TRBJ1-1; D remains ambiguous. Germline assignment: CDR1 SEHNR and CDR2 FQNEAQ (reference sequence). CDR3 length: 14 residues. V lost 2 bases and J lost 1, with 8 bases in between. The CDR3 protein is CASSLSPGNTEAFF. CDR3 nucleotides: TGTGCCAGCAGCTTAAGTCCGGGGAACACTGAAGCTTTCTTT.

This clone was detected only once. The CDR3 DNA reads as TGTGCCAGCAGCTTATCCCACAATGAGCAGTTCTTC. Translation: CASSLSHNEQFF. The chain couples TRBV11-1 to TRBJ2-1, with D unclear. The CDR3 is made up of 12 amino acids. Germline-derived CDR1 and CDR2 are SGHAT and FQDESV (reference sequence). V lost 2 bases and J 5 bases, leaving 4 bases between the germline ends.

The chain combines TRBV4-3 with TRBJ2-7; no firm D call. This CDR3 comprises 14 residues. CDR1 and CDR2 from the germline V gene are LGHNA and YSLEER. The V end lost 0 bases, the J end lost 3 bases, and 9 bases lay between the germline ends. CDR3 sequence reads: CASSQDFPIYEQYF. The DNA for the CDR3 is TGCGCCAGCAGCCAAGACTTCCCGATCTACGAGCAGTACTTC.

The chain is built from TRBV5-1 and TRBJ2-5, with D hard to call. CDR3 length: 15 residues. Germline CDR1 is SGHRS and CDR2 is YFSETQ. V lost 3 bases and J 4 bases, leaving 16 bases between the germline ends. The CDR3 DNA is TGCGCCAGCAGCTATACCCCGACAATCTCAGAGACCCAGTACTTC. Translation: CASSYTPTISETQYF.

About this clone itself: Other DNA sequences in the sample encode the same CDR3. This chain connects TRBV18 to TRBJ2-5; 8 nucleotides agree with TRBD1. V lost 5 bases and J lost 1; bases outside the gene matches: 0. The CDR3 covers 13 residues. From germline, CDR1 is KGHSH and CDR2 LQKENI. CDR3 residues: CASSGQGQETQYF. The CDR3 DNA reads TGTGCCAGCTCAGGACAGGGCCAAGAGACCCAGTACTTC.

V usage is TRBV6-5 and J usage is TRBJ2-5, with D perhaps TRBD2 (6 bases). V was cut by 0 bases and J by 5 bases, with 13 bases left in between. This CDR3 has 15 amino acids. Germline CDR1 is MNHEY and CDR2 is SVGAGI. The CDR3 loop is CASSYSFTGRETQYF. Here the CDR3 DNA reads TGTGCCAGCAGTTACTCCTTCACGGGGAGGGAGACCCAGTACTTC.

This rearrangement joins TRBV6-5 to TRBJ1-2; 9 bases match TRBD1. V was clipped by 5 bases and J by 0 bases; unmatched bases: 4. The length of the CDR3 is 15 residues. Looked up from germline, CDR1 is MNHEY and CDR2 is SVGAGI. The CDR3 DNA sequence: TGTGCCAGCAGTAAAGGGACAGGGCCTAACTATGGCTACACCTTC. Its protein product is CASSKGTGPNYGYTF.

The CDR3 nucleotides are TGTGCCAGCATTCAGGGGAGCTCCTATAATTCACCCCTCCACTTT. Protein product: CASIQGSSYNSPLHF. V and J are TRBV2 and TRBJ1-6; possible D gene TRBD1, 6 bases. There are 15 residues in the CDR3. CDR1 is SNHLY and CDR2 is FYNNEI in the germline V gene. Deletions cut 7 bases from V and 0 bases from J, with 10 bases between.

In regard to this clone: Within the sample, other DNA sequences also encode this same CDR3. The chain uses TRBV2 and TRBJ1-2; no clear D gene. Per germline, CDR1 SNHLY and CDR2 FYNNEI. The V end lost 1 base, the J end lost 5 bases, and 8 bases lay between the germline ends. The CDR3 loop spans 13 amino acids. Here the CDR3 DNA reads TGTGCCAGCAGTGAAGGAGGGCGGTATGGCTACACCTTC. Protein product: CASSEGGRYGYTF.

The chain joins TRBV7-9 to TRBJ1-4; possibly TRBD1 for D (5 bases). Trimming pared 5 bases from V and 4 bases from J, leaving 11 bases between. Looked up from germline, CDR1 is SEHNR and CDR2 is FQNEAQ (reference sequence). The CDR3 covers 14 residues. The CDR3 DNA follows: TGTGCCAGCAGCCCGAAGGGGCTTAATGAAAAACTGTTTTTT. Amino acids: CASSPKGLNEKLFF.

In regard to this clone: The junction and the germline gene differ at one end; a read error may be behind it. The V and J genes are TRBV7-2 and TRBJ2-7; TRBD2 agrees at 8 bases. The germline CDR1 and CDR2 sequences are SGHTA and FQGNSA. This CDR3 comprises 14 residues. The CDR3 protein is CASRLAGSTYEQYF. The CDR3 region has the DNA TGTGCCAGCAGATTAGCGGGAAGCACCTACGAGCAGTACTTC.

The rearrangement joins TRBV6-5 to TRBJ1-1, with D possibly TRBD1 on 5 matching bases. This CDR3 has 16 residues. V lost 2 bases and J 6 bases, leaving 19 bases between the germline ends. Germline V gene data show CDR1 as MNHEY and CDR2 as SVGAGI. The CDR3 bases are TGTGCCAGCAGTTACAATGGACAAGTCGGGTTCGCTGAAGCTTTCTTT. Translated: CASSYNGQVGFAEAFF.

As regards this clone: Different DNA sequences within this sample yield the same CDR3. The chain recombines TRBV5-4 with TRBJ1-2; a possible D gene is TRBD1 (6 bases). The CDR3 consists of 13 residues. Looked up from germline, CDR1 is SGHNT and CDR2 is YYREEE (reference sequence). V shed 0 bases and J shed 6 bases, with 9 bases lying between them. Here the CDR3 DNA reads TGTGCCAGCAGCTTGGGGCAGGGGAATGGCTACACCTTC. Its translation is CASSLGQGNGYTF.

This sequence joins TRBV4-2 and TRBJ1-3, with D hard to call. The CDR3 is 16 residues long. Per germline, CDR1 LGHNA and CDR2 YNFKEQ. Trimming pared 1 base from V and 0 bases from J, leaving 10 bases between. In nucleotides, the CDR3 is TGTGCCAGCAGCCAAGCCTCTTACGCCTCTGGAAACACCATATATTTT. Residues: CASSQASYASGNTIYF.

CDR3 DNA: TGCGCCAGCAGCCTCTCCGGACAGGGGATCAATGAGCAGTTCTTC. Translation gives CASSLSGQGINEQFF. The V call is TRBV5-1, the J call TRBJ2-1; 9 bases agree with TRBD1. Germline V gives CDR1 SGHRS, CDR2 YFSETQ. The CDR3 spans 15 residues. J gave up 6 bases and V 4 bases, and 8 bases lay outside the gene matches.

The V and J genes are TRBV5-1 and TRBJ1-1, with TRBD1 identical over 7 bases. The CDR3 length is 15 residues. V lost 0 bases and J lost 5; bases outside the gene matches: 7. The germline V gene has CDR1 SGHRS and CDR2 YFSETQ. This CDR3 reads CASSLEGQTGTEAFF. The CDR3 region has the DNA TGCGCCAGCAGCTTGGAGGGACAGACGGGAACTGAAGCTTTCTTT. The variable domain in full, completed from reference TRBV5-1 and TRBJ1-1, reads KAGVTQTPRYLIKTRGQQVTLSCSPISGHRSVSWYQQTPGQGLQFLFEYFSETQRNKGNFPGRFSGRQFSNSRSEMNVSTLELGDSALYLCASSLEGQTGTEAFFGQGTRLTVV.